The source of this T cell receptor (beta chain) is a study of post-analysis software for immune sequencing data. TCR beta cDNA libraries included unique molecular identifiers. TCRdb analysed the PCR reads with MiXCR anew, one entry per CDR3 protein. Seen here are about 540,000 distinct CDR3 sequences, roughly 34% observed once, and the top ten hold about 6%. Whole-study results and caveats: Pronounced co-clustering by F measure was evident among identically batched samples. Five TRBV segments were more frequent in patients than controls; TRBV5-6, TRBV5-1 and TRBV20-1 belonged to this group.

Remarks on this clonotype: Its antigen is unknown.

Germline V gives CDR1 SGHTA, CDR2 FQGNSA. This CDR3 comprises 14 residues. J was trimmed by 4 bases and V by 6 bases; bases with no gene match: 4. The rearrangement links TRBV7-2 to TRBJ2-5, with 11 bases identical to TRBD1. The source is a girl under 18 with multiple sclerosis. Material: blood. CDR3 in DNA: TGTGCCAGCAGACCTGGACAGGGGGCAGAGACCCAGTACTTC. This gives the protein CASRPGQGAETQYF.